This T cell receptor (beta chain) originates from a study of OX40 agonist ivuxolimab in advanced cancers. For the study in its entirety: Ivuxolimab was an agonistic, fully human IgG2 monoclonal antibody directed against OX40 (CD134), a costimulatory receptor. Intravenous ivuxolimab was administered to patients every 2 weeks at six dose levels: 0.01, 0.1, 0.3, 1.5, 3 and 10 mg/kg. Among the roughly 52 dose-escalation patients, around 19 had hepatocellular carcinoma, roughly 15 melanoma, 9 renal cell carcinoma and 9 head and neck cancer. A male proportion of 75% to 85% and a mean age of approximately 60 years, ranging from roughly 20 to 80, were recorded for the dose-escalation cohort. Patients were allowed to have had prior anti-PD-1, anti-PD-L1 or anti-CTLA-4 therapy, and approximately 39% of the dose-escalation patients had been treated with checkpoint inhibitors. Partial responses were achieved by three dose-escalation patients, of whom one had hepatocellular carcinoma and two had cutaneous melanoma. Peripheral TCRbeta sequencing aimed to test whether ivuxolimab altered TCR sequence diversity and caused clonal T-cell expansion. The paper describes the monotherapy dose-escalation part (N = 52 patients) of the phase I trial of ivuxolimab. Results and caveats for the whole study, not just this receptor: Low levels of normalized T-cell clonal expansion were also seen in some patients who did not respond. At doses of 0.1 to 3.0 mg/kg, clonal expansion of both CD4+ and CD8+ blood T cells was observed from baseline to week 6. Which antigens the clonally expanded peripheral T cells were specific for was not determined. Partial responders in the 0.1-3.0 mg/kg groups had among the lowest normalized peripheral clonal expansion, especially among CD8+ T cells. After ivuxolimab, CD8+ T cells had more expanded clones than CD4+ T cells on average.

On this clone itself: No cognate antigen has been identified for it. No much larger clonotype is one base removed from it; base qualities were not supplied.

Genomic DNA was isolated from the sorted cells so that the TCRbeta CDR3 region could be sequenced. The immunoSEQ Assay was used to sequence the TCRbeta CDR3 regions. Sourced from immuneACCESS, this table was stored by TCRdb with only in-frame sequences that have V and J called. A share of the clones is absent; for the studies checked, an unresolved V gene accounts for under half, and the remainder has no known explanation. Across this sample there are 85,000 to 130,000 clones, with approximately 90% seen only once. The ten biggest clones cover roughly 0.5% of the sample. The trial excluded patients who had a history of autoimmune disease or who were on systemic immunosuppression. Peripheral blood for TCR sequencing was collected from all dose cohorts at baseline, on cycle 4 day 1, and on cycle 7 day 1. The samples were drawn from a first-in-human, open-label, multicenter phase I dose-escalation trial of ivuxolimab. Adults with locally advanced or metastatic melanoma, renal cell carcinoma, hepatocellular carcinoma or head and neck squamous cell carcinoma were enrolled in the trial. Before TCR sequencing, CD4+ and CD8+ T cells were separately sorted from peripheral blood.

This TCR was recovered from an adult with an advanced solid tumor such as melanoma, head and neck, liver or kidney cancer. The sequencing here drew on CD4+ or CD8+ T cells sorted from blood, taken in a trial of the OX40 agonist ivuxolimab.

Here the CDR3 is given as CASSPAANEKLFF. The base sequence is TGTGCCAGCAGCCCGGCGGCTAATGAAAAACTGTTTTTT. The V gene is TRBV28 and the J gene is TRBJ1-4; the D gene lacks a confident call. Trimming removed 6 bases from V and 3 bases from J, leaving 8 bases between the germline ends. Spanning cysteine to phenylalanine, the CDR3 consists of 13 amino acids. The retained sequence is limited to the CDR3, 39 bases, with the frame set at the first base. Reading the germline V gene gives CDR1 MDHEN and CDR2 SYDVKM.